Sequencing of this TCR beta chain was carried out in a study of blood T cells in healthy people across ages. Notes on the study in general: There was a strong correlation between TCR beta diversity and naive T cell percentage.

Germline V CDR1 and CDR2: DFQATT, SNEGSKA (reference sequence). Trimming at V came to 6 bases and at J to 4 bases, leaving 15 bases not matched to a gene. This CDR3 has 16 amino acids. For this clonotype: The target antigen is unknown.

A second PCR, run for about 7 to 12 cycles, used a sample-barcoded 5' primer plus a J-beta primer mix. Each CDR3 protein is one row after TCRdb ran MiXCR on the 5' RACE reads. In the table there are about 930,000 distinct CDR3 sequences, just under 30% of which are singletons. The sample was also reused in another study, on T cells of mothers and their children.

The sequence came from a woman between 35 and 50 years old in good health. V gene TRBV20-1 combines with J gene TRBJ2-1, with 7 bases matching TRBD2. The sample taken for sequencing was blood. The CDR3 loop is CSAPHPTSQFYNEQFF. CDR3 coding DNA: TGCAGTGCCCCACACCCGACTAGCCAATTTTACAATGAGCAGTTCTTC.